The sample holds one count of the clone carrying this TCR beta chain. As handled by the study authors: Cell counts per sample came from amplifying reference gene primers. Measured with immunoSEQ multiplex PCR; TCRdb has only the in-frame clones, and not every one. V, J and clone size are those of that table, while D and trimming were read from the DNA. The sample holds about 200,000 clones, 65% to 90% seen once. This entry is derived from a study of blood T cell repertoires in COVID-19. Study overall: Specimens from acute and convalescent COVID-19 originated in the United States, Italy and Spain.

The receptor was isolated from a woman in her 70s with COVID-19, enrolled during active disease. Sequenced input: peripheral blood.

In DNA, the CDR3 is TGTGCCAGCCGACAGGACCGCTCTGGGGCCAACGTCCTGACTTTC. Protein sequence: CASRQDRSGANVLTF. The J gene is TRBJ2-6, the V gene TRBV19; weak D call: TRBD1 (6 bases). CDR3 size: 15 residues. V gave up 9 bases and J gave up 0 bases, with 12 bases separating them. Germline CDR1 LNHDA, CDR2 SQIVND (reference sequence).